This TCR beta chain appears in the sequencing data of a study of T cells in Graves' hyperthyroidism and ophthalmopathy. As for the study in general: Upon initial diagnosis and before any treatment, peripheral blood was collected. Whole-study results and caveats: Most expanded thyroid clonotypes above 0.001 also appeared in blood.

The V gene end was trimmed by 4 bases and the J gene end by 0 bases; junction bases not matched to a gene: 3. Germline V lookup: CDR1 SNHLY, CDR2 FYNNEI. This CDR3 spans 15 amino acids. The authors deemed Graves' hyperthyroidism stable absent ophthalmopathy progression within 18 months. Criteria for exclusion of patients were uncontrolled infection, other autoimmune disease, pregnancy or lactation. Using RNA transcripts as the source, TCR beta CDR3 regions were amplified. First-round RT-PCR with HTBI primers amplified the TCR CDR3 region. In TCRdb, the multiplex PCR reads were re-called with MiXCR into one record per CDR3 protein. The sample holds over 700,000 distinct CDR3 sequences; 30% to 40% are singletons and the top ten take around 30%. This clonotype was detected ten times or more. The antigen is undetermined.

V and J are TRBV2 and TRBJ2-7; 10 positions agree with TRBD2. This sequence was found in a woman aged 40-49 years with Graves' hyperthyroidism. Sample: blood. The CDR3 protein is CASSALAGDSYEQYF. The CDR3, as DNA: TGTGCCAGCAGTGCTCTAGCGGGGGACTCCTACGAGCAGTACTTC. The variable domain in full, with the rest retrieved from reference TRBV2 and TRBJ2-7, is EPEVTQTPSHQVTQMGQEVILRCVPISNHLYFYWYRQILGQKVEFLVSFYNNEISEKSEIFDDQFSVERPDGSNFTLKIRSTKLEDSAMYFCASSALAGDSYEQYFGPGTRLTVT.